Below are 2 T cell receptor beta chains sequenced from a single sample in a study of a mutant IDH1 vaccine in newly diagnosed glioma. Data came from immunoSEQ multiplex PCR; TCRdb stores just in-frame clones and leaves some out. The sample yields under 55,000 clones, 91% seen once. Stated time point: week 11, during vaccination. All doses held 300 ug of mutant IDH1 20-mer peptide, with topical imiquimod. Which antigens these TCRs recognize remains unknown. The material sequenced was PBMCs, taken from a glioma patient whose treatment included an IDH1 peptide vaccine. The receptor set was obtained from a man between 45 and 60 years old with glioma.

The chain has TRBV2 and TRBJ1-2; tentatively, D is TRBD1 (5 bases). This CDR3 is built from 14 residues. The V gene's germline CDR1 is SNHLY and CDR2 FYNNEI. V was clipped by 5 bases and J by 4 bases, with 14 bases between them. CDR3: CASSRVGGGYGYTF. Written as DNA, the CDR3 is TGTGCCAGCAGTCGGGTCGGGGGGGGCTATGGCTACACCTTC.

The sample holds a few counts of this clone. The chain has TRBV5-6 and TRBJ2-1, with 11 bases fitting TRBD2. This CDR3 region has 15 residues. Unmatched junction bases numbered 8, after V lost 2 bases and J lost 10 bases. CDR1 and CDR2 from the germline V gene are SGHDT and YYEEEE. The CDR3 coding sequence is TGTGCCAGCAGCTTCGAGTCACTAGCGGGAGCGGAGCAGTTCTTC. It is translated as CASSFESLAGAEQFF.